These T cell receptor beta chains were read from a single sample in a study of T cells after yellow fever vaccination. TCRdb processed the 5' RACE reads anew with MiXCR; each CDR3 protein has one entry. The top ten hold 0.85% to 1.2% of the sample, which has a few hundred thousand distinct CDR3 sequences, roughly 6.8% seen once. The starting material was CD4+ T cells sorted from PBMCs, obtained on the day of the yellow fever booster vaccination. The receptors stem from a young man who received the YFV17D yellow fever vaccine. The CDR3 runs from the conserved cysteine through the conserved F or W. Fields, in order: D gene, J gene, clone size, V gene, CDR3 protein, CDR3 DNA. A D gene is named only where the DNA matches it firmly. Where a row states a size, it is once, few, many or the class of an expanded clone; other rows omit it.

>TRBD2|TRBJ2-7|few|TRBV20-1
CSARSGPRVGGNEQYF
TGCAGTGCTAGATCGGGGCCGCGTGTGGGGGGGAACGAGCAGTACTTC
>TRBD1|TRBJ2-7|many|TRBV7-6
CASSLRQGARSEQYF
TGTGCCAGCAGCTTACGACAGGGGGCGAGGTCCGAGCAGTACTTC
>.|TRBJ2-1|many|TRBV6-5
CASSSTGSGEREQFF
TGTGCCAGCAGTTCTACCGGGTCTGGAGAGAGGGAGCAGTTCTTC
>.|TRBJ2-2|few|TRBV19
CASSVPANTGELFF
TGTGCCAGCTCGGTCCCCGCGAACACCGGGGAGCTGTTTTTT
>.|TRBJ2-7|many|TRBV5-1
CASSLGSREQYF
TGCGCCAGCAGCTTAGGGTCACGGGAGCAGTACTTC
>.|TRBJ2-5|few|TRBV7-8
CASSFHLGTQYF
TGTGCCAGCAGCTTCCATCTAGGGACCCAGTACTTC
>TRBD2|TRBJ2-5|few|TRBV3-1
CASSQVSGSRQETQYF
TGTGCCAGCAGCCAAGTAAGCGGGAGTCGGCAAGAGACCCAGTACTTC
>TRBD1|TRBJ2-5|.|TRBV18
CASSPGQVIGETQYF
TGTGCCAGCTCACCCGGACAGGTCATAGGGGAGACCCAGTACTTC
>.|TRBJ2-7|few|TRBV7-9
CASSPIRGLGRYEQYF
TGTGCCAGCAGCCCCATTAGGGGCCTAGGACGGTACGAGCAGTACTTC
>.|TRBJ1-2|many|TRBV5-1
CASSQGPANYGYTF
TGCGCCAGCTCTCAAGGCCCTGCTAACTATGGCTACACCTTC
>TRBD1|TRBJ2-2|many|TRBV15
CATSISQGASGGELFF
TGTGCCACCAGCATATCGCAGGGGGCGTCTGGCGGGGAGCTGTTTTTT
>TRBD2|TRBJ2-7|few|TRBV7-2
CASSSLAAYEQYF
TGTGCCAGCAGCTCACTAGCGGCCTACGAGCAGTACTTC
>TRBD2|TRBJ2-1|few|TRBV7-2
CASSTPGLAGNYEQFF
TGTGCCAGCAGCACTCCGGGACTAGCGGGTAATTATGAGCAGTTCTTC
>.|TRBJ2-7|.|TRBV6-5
CASSYSSGHEQYF
TGTGCCAGCAGTTACTCGTCTGGGCACGAGCAGTACTTC
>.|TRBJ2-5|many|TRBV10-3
CAISERTIKETQYF
TGTGCCATCAGTGAAAGGACAATAAAAGAGACCCAGTACTTC
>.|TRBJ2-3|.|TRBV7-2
CASSGGAGFYSTDTQYF
TGTGCCAGCAGCGGCGGGGCAGGGTTTTATAGCACAGATACGCAGTATTTT
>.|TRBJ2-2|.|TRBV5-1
CASSLEGSAHTGELFF
TGCGCCAGCAGCTTGGAGGGTAGCGCCCACACCGGGGAGCTGTTTTTT
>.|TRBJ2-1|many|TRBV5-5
CASSGDLYNEQFF
TGTGCCAGCAGCGGGGACCTCTACAATGAGCAGTTCTTC
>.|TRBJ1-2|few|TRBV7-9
CASSSSRPSANYGYTF
TGTGCCAGCAGCTCCTCCAGGCCTTCAGCTAACTATGGCTACACCTTC
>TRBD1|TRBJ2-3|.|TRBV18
CASSPQDRGATQYF
TGTGCCAGCTCACCTCAAGACAGGGGAGCCACGCAGTATTTT
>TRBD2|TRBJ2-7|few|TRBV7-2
CASSLARGGGGGFYEQYF
TGTGCCAGCAGCTTAGCGAGGGGCGGCGGCGGGGGGTTCTACGAGCAGTACTTC
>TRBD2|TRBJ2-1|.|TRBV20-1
CSASDKAGYNEQFF
TGCAGTGCTTCGGACAAAGCGGGATACAATGAGCAGTTCTTC
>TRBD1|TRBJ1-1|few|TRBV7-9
CASSIETGGNTEAFF
TGTGCCAGCAGCATCGAGACAGGGGGTAACACTGAAGCTTTCTTT
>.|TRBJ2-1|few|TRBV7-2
CASSLGTKYNEQFF
TGTGCCAGCAGCTTAGGAACCAAGTACAATGAGCAGTTCTTC